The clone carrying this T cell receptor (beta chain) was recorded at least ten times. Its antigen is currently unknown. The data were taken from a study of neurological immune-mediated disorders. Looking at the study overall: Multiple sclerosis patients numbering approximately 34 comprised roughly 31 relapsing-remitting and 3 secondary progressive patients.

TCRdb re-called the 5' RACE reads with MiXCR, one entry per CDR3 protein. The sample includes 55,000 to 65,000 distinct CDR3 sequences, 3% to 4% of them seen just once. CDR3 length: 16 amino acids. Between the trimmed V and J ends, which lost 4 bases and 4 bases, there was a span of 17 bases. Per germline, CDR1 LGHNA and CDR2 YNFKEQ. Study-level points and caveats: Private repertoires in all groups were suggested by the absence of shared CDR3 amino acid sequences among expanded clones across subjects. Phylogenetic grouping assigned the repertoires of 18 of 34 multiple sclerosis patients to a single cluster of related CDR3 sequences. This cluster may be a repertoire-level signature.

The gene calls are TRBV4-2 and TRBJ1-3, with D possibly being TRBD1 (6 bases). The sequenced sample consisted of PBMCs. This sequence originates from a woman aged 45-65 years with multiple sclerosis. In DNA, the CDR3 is TGTGCCAGCAGCCCCCGGGACATAACTATCGGAAACACCATATATTTT. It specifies CASSPRDITIGNTIYF.